This TCR beta chain is from a study of T-cell memory formation after mild COVID-19. Study findings and constraints: CM and EM subsets held most contracting CD4+ clones; EMRA held CD8+ ones. Cross-reactive memory seemingly joined, as some responding clones were found in pre-infection memory. CD4+ bias marked clones expanding day 15 to 37, unlike balanced contracting clones. Second-wave clones reaching peak frequency on day 37 lacked confirmed SARS-CoV-2 specificity.

This CDR3 has 13 amino acids. V lost 4 bases and J 5 bases, leaving 11 bases between the germline ends. From germline, CDR1 is MNHEY and CDR2 SMNVEV (reference sequence). TCRdb called the 5' RACE reads again in MiXCR, with one record for every CDR3 protein. The table has some 340,000 distinct CDR3 sequences, 13% seen once. This clonotype appeared a few times. The antigen remains undetermined. The chain recombines TRBV27 with TRBJ1-1; D is unclear. The sample comprised PBMCs or a T cell subset sorted from them (not recorded which). The clonotype originates from a man aged 18 to 30 who had mild COVID-19 (a few samples of this study predate the infection). Cell type and time point are not known. CDR3 nucleotide sequence: TGTGCCAGCAGTTCAAGTGGGAGAACTGAAGCTTTCTTT. Translated, it gives CASSSSGRTEAFF.